A single T cell receptor (beta chain) is shown here with its context. This sample is part of a study of T cell responses to AZD1222 COVID-19 vaccine. Sequencing was performed with immunoSEQ multiplex PCR; in TCRdb, only in-frame clones are kept and a portion is missing. The table has around 120,000 clones, 92% seen once. V lost 10 bases and J lost 3; bases outside the gene matches: 13. This CDR3 spans 17 amino acids. CDR1 and CDR2 from the germline V gene are KGHDR and SFDVKD. The sample in question was peripheral blood, obtained 28 days after the second AZD1222 dose. The sequence derives from an adult who received the AZD1222 COVID-19 vaccine. The chain recombines TRBV24-1 with TRBJ2-1; TRBD1 aligns across 11 bases. CDR3 residues: CATKRGQGASNYNEQFF. As DNA, the CDR3 is TGTGCCACAAAACGAGGACAGGGGGCTAGTAACTACAATGAGCAGTTCTTC.